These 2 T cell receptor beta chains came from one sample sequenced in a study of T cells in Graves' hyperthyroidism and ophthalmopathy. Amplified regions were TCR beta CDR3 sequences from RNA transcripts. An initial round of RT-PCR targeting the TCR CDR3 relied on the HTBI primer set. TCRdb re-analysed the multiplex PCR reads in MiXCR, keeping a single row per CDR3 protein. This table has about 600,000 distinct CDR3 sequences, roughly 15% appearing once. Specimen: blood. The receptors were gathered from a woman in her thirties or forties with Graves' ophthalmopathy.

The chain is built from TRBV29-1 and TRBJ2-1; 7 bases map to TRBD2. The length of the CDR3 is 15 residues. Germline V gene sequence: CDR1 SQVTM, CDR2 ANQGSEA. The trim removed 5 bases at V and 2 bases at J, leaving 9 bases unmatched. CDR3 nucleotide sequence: TGCAGCGTTTCCCTGCTAGCGGAAACCTACAATGAGCAGTTCTTC. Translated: CSVSLLAETYNEQFF.

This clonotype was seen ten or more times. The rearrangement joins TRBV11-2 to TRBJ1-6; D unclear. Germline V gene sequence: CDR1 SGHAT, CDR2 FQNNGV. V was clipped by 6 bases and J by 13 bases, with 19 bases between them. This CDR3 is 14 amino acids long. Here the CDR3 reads CASSLSSPQSPLHF. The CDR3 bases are TGTGCCAGCAGTCTAAGCTCTCCCCAATCTCCCCTCCACTTT.